This section outlines one T cell receptor (beta chain) sequence together with its context. Sequencing used immunoSEQ multiplex PCR; TCRdb keeps in-frame clones, though not all of them. The table records 250,000 to 400,000 clones, almost 90% of them present only once. The record originates from a study of blood T cell repertoires in COVID-19. The sequencing input was peripheral blood. This TCR was sampled from a woman under 40 with COVID-19, enrolled during active disease.

The CDR3 reads CASIRTGNNQPQHF. The CDR3 DNA reads as TGTGCCAGTATTAGGACAGGAAACAATCAGCCCCAGCATTTT. The genes are TRBV19 and TRBJ1-5; 7 bases line up with TRBD1. The germline gives CDR1 LNHDA, CDR2 SQIVND (reference sequence). After removal of 7 bases from V and 3 bases from J, the junction contained 6 bases not matched to a gene. CDR3 length: 14 amino acids.